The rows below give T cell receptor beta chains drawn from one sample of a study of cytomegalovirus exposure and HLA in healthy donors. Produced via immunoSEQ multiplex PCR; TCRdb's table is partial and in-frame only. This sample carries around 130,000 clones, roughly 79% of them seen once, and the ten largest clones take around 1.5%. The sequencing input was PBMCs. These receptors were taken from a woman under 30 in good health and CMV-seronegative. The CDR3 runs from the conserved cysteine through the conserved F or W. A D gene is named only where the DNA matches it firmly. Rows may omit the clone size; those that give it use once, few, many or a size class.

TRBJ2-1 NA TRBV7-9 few TGTGCCAGCAGCTTGGCTAGCGTCCGAGTGCAGTTCTTC CASSLASVRVQFF
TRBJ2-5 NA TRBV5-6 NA TGTGCCAGCAGCCCCGCCGGTGCGGGGGAGACCCAGTACTTC CASSPAGAGETQYF
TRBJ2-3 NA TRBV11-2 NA TGTGCCAGCAGCCCCGGTGGGCCAGATACGCAGTATTTT CASSPGGPDTQYF
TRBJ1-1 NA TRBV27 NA TGTGCCAGCTTTCGATTCAGGGGTTCCACTGAAGCTTTCTTT CASFRFRGSTEAFF
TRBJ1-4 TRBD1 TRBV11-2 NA TGTGCCAGCAGCACTACAGGGGTAAATGAAAAACTGTTTTTT CASSTTGVNEKLFF
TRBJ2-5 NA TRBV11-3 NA TGTGCCAGCAGCTCCATGCAGGGTCAAGAGACCCAGTACTTC CASSSMQGQETQYF
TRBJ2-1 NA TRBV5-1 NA TGCGCCAGCAGCTTCCCACCGCCAGGGAATGAGCAGTTCTTC CASSFPPPGNEQFF
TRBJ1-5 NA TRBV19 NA TGTGCCAGTAGTATAGGAGGCCAGAACAATCAGCCCCAGCATTTT CASSIGGQNNQPQHF
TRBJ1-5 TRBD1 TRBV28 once TGTGCCAGCAGTTCCCTGGACAGGGACCAGCCCCAGCATTTT CASSSLDRDQPQHF
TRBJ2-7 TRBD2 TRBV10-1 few TGCGCCAGCAGTGAGTATCATTCAGGGAGGGCCGGCGAGCAGTACTTC CASSEYHSGRAGEQYF
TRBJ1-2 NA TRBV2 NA TGTGCCAGCAGCCAACAAGCTAACTATGGCTACACCTTC CASSQQANYGYTF